This TCR beta chain is drawn from a study of cytomegalovirus exposure and HLA in healthy donors. The PCR used 60 Vbeta and 13 Jbeta primers. TCRdb's copy holds only in-frame clones and misses some; the assay was immunoSEQ multiplex PCR. The table for this sample gives about 130,000 clones. From germline, CDR1 is SGHVS and CDR2 FQNEAQ. The length of the CDR3 is 16 residues. Germline trimming cut 3 bases from V and 0 bases from J; bases unmatched to any gene: 1. As to this clone: The antigen is undetermined.

Regarding the study as a whole: TCR association rates varied by HLA locus in a later analysis, with DRB1 highest and HLA-C lowest. In a later analysis, at a false discovery rate of 0.05, roughly 17,000 TCR beta sequences matched HLA alleles. Earlier analysis looked at TCR beta V segments, and most were productive about 87% or about 30% of the time.

The source is a woman aged 55-70 years in good health and CMV-seronegative. The sample consisted of PBMCs. The chain couples TRBV7-8 to TRBJ2-7; 14 bases map to TRBD2. Here the CDR3 reads CASSFGTSGSSYEQYF. The CDR3 DNA follows: TGTGCCAGCAGCTTCGGGACTAGCGGGAGCTCCTACGAGCAGTACTTC.